A selection of T cell receptor beta chains follows, all from one sample in a study of blood T cells in healthy people across ages. TCRdb re-called the 5' RACE reads through MiXCR, storing one row per CDR3 protein. In the table there are 1 million or so distinct CDR3 sequences, 45% of which are singletons. Sequencing was done on a sample of blood. The receptors were gathered from a woman in her sixties or seventies in good health. Both conserved end residues are part of each CDR3. The D gene is left open where the match is weak. Some rows mark clone size as missing; the rest say once, few, many or name a class of expanded clone.

- TRBJ2-7 TRBV11-1 - CASSQLRAYEQYF TGTGCCAGCAGCCAGCTCCGGGCCTACGAGCAGTACTTC
- TRBJ2-7 TRBV11-2 - CASRPEELAYERYF TGTGCCAGCAGACCTGAGGAGCTCGCCTACGAGCGGTACTTC
TRBD2 TRBJ2-1 TRBV7-2 few CASSLTSGSVYEQFF TGTGCCAGCAGCCTTACTAGCGGGAGTGTTTATGAGCAGTTCTTC
TRBD1 TRBJ2-7 TRBV27 few CASSLSWTGAHEQYF TGTGCCAGCAGTTTATCTTGGACAGGGGCCCACGAGCAGTACTTC
TRBD2 TRBJ2-4 TRBV10-3 - CAISELAGGEQYF TGTGCCATCAGTGAACTAGCGGGGGGAGAGCAGTACTTC
TRBD1 TRBJ2-3 TRBV20-1 - CSARDRGLNTDTQYF TGCAGTGCTAGGGACAGGGGCCTCAACACAGATACGCAGTATTTT
TRBD1 TRBJ1-2 TRBV20-1 - CSAEAGQGPTYGYTF TGCAGTGCTGAAGCCGGACAGGGGCCGACCTATGGCTACACCTTC
- TRBJ2-2 TRBV14 - CASSHRIRTTGELFF TGTGCCAGCAGCCATCGGATAAGGACGACCGGGGAGCTGTTTTTT
TRBD2 TRBJ2-7 TRBV10-3 few CAISSTGTSGPYEQYF TGTGCCATCAGCTCCACCGGGACTAGCGGACCCTACGAGCAGTACTTC
- TRBJ2-2 TRBV24-1 - CATSVRAGTGELFF TGTGCCACCAGTGTTCGGGCGGGGACCGGGGAGCTGTTTTTT
- TRBJ2-5 TRBV2 - CAGSQRETQYF TGTGCCGGCAGTCAGCGAGAGACCCAGTACTTC
- TRBJ2-5 TRBV12-3/TRBV12-4 - CASSLQKRYF TGTGCCAGCAGTTTACAGAAGCGGTACTTC
- TRBJ2-1 TRBV12-3/TRBV12-4 - CASSLRAGVLSNEQFF TGTGCCAGCAGTTTAAGGGCAGGGGTTTTAAGCAATGAGCAGTTCTTC
TRBD1 TRBJ1-1 TRBV2 - CASSLPRTGRNTEAFF TGTGCCAGCAGCCTACCCCGGACAGGGAGGAACACTGAAGCTTTCTTT
TRBD1 TRBJ1-6 TRBV5-1 - CASSWNPTGGNSPLHF TGCGCCAGCAGCTGGAACCCGACAGGGGGGAATTCACCCCTCCACTTT
- TRBJ1-4 TRBV27 - CASSLYSGAVEKLFF TGTGCCAGCAGTTTATATTCGGGGGCGGTTGAAAAACTGTTTTTT
TRBD1 TRBJ2-7 TRBV2 - CASHRDRVYEQYF TGTGCCAGCCACCGGGACAGGGTTTACGAGCAGTACTTC
TRBD1 TRBJ1-2 TRBV6-5 many CASSYDGQGPSYGYTF TGTGCCAGCAGTTACGACGGACAGGGGCCGTCGTATGGCTACACCTTC
- TRBJ1-4 TRBV4-3 once CASSRLTGSSANEKLFF TGCGCCAGCAGCCGATTAACAGGGAGTTCGGCTAATGAAAAACTGTTTTTT
TRBD2 TRBJ2-5 TRBV9 many CASSEGGGRQETQYF TGTGCCAGCAGTGAGGGAGGCGGGAGGCAAGAGACCCAGTACTTC
- TRBJ2-3 TRBV24-1 - CATSDPRKADTQYF TGTGCCACCAGTGATCCCCGCAAGGCAGATACGCAGTATTTT
- TRBJ2-5 TRBV7-7 - CASSPQWRETQYF TGTGCCAGCAGCCCCCAGTGGAGAGAGACCCAGTACTTC
TRBD2 TRBJ2-1 TRBV2 - CASSGRSGMTNEQFF TGTGCCAGCAGTGGGCGTAGCGGGATGACGAATGAGCAGTTCTTC
TRBD2 TRBJ2-7 TRBV7-9 - CASSSTSGNYEQYF TGTGCCAGCAGCTCGACTAGCGGTAACTACGAGCAGTACTTC
TRBD2 TRBJ2-2 TRBV5-1 - CASSLALAGAGTGELFF TGCGCCAGCAGCTTGGCACTAGCGGGAGCCGGCACCGGGGAGCTGTTTTTT
TRBD1 TRBJ1-4 TRBV15 - CATSRGQGDEKLFF TGTGCCACCAGCAGGGGACAGGGAGATGAAAAACTGTTTTTT
TRBD2 TRBJ2-3 TRBV29-1 many CSVDGEFGLAGGTDTQYF TGCAGCGTCGACGGCGAATTCGGACTAGCGGGAGGAACAGATACGCAGTATTTT
TRBD2 TRBJ2-3 TRBV12-3/TRBV12-4 - CASSRDSGYTQYF TGTGCCAGCAGTAGAGATAGCGGGTATACGCAGTATTTT
- TRBJ2-3 TRBV9 - CASSVKAAERDTQYF TGTGCCAGCAGCGTAAAAGCGGCTGAGCGAGATACGCAGTATTTT
- TRBJ1-5 TRBV25-1 few CASSAKDNQPQHF TGTGCCAGCAGTGCCAAAGACAATCAGCCCCAGCATTTT
- TRBJ1-1 TRBV27 - CASSLWGTTEAFF TGTGCCAGCAGTTTATGGGGTACCACTGAAGCTTTCTTT